Listed here are 13 T cell receptor beta chains from one sample, sequenced in a study of pediatric ulcerative colitis (dated by TCRdb to about 2019). During colonoscopy, one to two rectal pinch biopsies were obtained for research purposes. The library came from the immunoSEQ multiplex PCR assay. Here the immuneACCESS table is served through TCRdb, limited to in-frame sequences with V and J called. Missing clones are a known gap in these copies; in checked studies unresolved V genes cover under half, and the rest lacks a known reason. Here the sample has tens of thousands of clones; about 78% occur a single time. Jointly, the top ten make up about 4% of the sample. Sequenced sample: gut tissue. The receptors stem from a girl aged 5 to 17 with moderate ulcerative colitis.

The gene calls are TRBV30 and TRBJ1-1; 7 bases are shared with TRBD1. The CDR3 is 13 amino acids. J lost 5 bases, V lost 4 bases, and 7 bases had no gene match. The germline V gene encodes CDR1 GTSNPN and CDR2 SVGIG (reference sequence). The CDR3 DNA reads as TGTGCCTGGAACAGGGGTTTAGGGACTGAAGCTTTCTTT. Translated: CAWNRGLGTEAFF.

CDR3: CASSSYAEGGSYNEQFF. The CDR3 DNA follows: TGTGCCAGCAGCTCTTACGCCGAGGGGGGATCCTACAATGAGCAGTTCTTC. The chain couples TRBV7-9 to TRBJ2-1; D possibly matches TRBD1 or TRBD2 (6 bases each). The V and J ends lost 4 bases and 1 base respectively, with 17 bases between them. The length of the CDR3 is 17 residues. Germline lookup yields CDR1 SEHNR and CDR2 FQNEAQ (reference sequence).

This chain links TRBV4-2 with TRBJ2-5, with D maybe TRBD2 (6 bases). The V end lost 0 bases, the J end lost 2 bases, and 10 bases lay between the germline ends. Germline V gene data show CDR1 as LGHNA and CDR2 as YNFKEQ. This CDR3 has 15 residues. The CDR3 is CASSQDPRGQETQYF. DNA for the CDR3: TGTGCCAGCAGCCAAGATCCCCGGGGGCAAGAGACCCAGTACTTC.

This clone was counted between two and nine times. The rearrangement uses TRBV7-2 and TRBJ1-2; perhaps TRBD1 as D (6 bases). With 4 bases removed from V and 6 bases from J, the gap between germline ends came to 18 bases. The CDR3 is made up of 15 amino acids. In germline, CDR1 is SGHTA, CDR2 FQGNSA. This CDR3 is CASSSTFGGTHGYTF. As DNA, the CDR3 is TGTGCCAGCAGCTCCACTTTCGGGGGGACACATGGCTACACCTTC.

V is TRBV15 and J is TRBJ2-1; D gene uncertain. Germline lookup yields CDR1 LNHNV and CDR2 YYDKDF (reference sequence). This CDR3 is 15 amino acids long. Between the trimmed V and J ends, which lost 7 bases and 3 bases, there was a span of 16 bases. This CDR3 reads CATNNPRRNYNEQFF. The DNA for the CDR3 is TGTGCCACCAACAACCCGCGTCGGAACTACAATGAGCAGTTCTTC.

The V gene is TRBV18, the J gene TRBJ2-7; unclear D gene. The V end was cut by 4 bases, the J end by 2 bases, with 9 bases between. CDR1 and CDR2 (germline): KGHSH, LQKENI. This CDR3 spans 13 amino acids. The CDR3 is CASSRQSTYEQYF. Written as DNA, the CDR3 is TGTGCCAGCTCACGGCAAAGTACCTACGAGCAGTACTTC.

The CDR3 sequence: CAWSVGSGQETQYF. The CDR3 DNA follows: TGTGCCTGGAGTGTAGGGTCGGGCCAAGAGACCCAGTACTTC. J is TRBJ2-5 and V is TRBV30; D remains ambiguous. The CDR3 is 14 residues long. Trimming took 0 bases from V and 1 from J, leaving 9 bases between them. CDR1 and CDR2 (germline): GTSNPN, SVGIG (reference sequence).

V is TRBV19 and J is TRBJ1-1; D perhaps matches TRBD1 (5 bases). The V and J ends lost 6 bases and 1 base respectively, with 9 bases between them. The CDR3 runs to 13 residues. Germline-derived CDR1 and CDR2 are LNHDA and SQIVND (reference sequence). Written as DNA, the CDR3 is TGTGCCAGTAGACCAGGGCGGAACACTGAAGCTTTCTTT. This encodes CASRPGRNTEAFF.

The V call is TRBV7-8, the J call TRBJ2-5; D is uncertain. This CDR3 is built from 13 residues. Trimming removed 4 bases from V and 5 bases from J, with 11 bases in between. Per germline, CDR1 SGHVS and CDR2 FQNEAQ. DNA for the CDR3: TGTGCCAGCAGCTCACAATTCCGGGAGACCCAGTACTTC. This sequence encodes CASSSQFRETQYF.

This clone was observed a few times. This chain connects TRBV18 to TRBJ1-2; 8 nucleotides align to TRBD1. The CDR3 covers 15 residues. The V segment lost 2 bases and the J segment 4 bases; nucleotides outside the gene matches: 6. Germline lookup yields CDR1 KGHSH and CDR2 LQKENI. The CDR3 loop reads CASSPDRDRSYGYTF. In nucleotides, the CDR3 is TGTGCCAGCTCACCAGACCGGGACAGGAGCTATGGCTACACCTTC.

This clone was seen once. The chain links TRBV6-5 to TRBJ2-3, with D unclear. V was pared by 2 bases and J by 2 bases, with 2 bases between. The CDR3 loop spans 12 amino acids. Germline V CDR1 and CDR2: MNHEY, SVGAGI. The CDR3 sequence is CASSYDTDTQYF. The DNA of the CDR3 is TGTGCCAGCAGTTACGACACAGATACGCAGTATTTT.

V and J are TRBV18 and TRBJ1-1, with a tentative D call TRBD1 (6 bases). This CDR3 spans 16 amino acids. Germline values: CDR1 KGHSH, CDR2 LQKENI. Trimming took 4 bases from V and 1 from J, leaving 16 bases between them. The CDR3 DNA follows: TGTGCCAGCTCACGCAACGTAGACAGGCAGAACACTGAAGCTTTCTTT. This encodes CASSRNVDRQNTEAFF. Full variable domain (missing parts from reference TRBV18 and TRBJ1-1): NAGVMQNPRHLVRRRGQEARLRCSPMKGHSHVYWYRQLPEEGLKFMVYLQKENIIDESGMPKERFSAEFPKEGPSILRIQQVVRGDSAAYFCASSRNVDRQNTEAFFGQGTRLTVV.

The chain carries TRBV7-6 and TRBJ2-7; possibly TRBD2 for D (6 bases). V was clipped by 5 bases and J by 4 bases, with 21 bases between them. The CDR3 is 16 residues long. The germline CDR1 and CDR2 sequences are SGHVS and FNYEAQ. CDR3 loop: CASSLGTSSPLYEQYF. The CDR3 nucleotides read TGTGCCAGCAGCCTCGGCACTAGCAGTCCCCTTTACGAGCAGTACTTC.